A selection of T cell receptor beta chains follows, all from one sample in a study of OX40 agonist ivuxolimab in advanced cancers. Clones were read by immunoSEQ multiplex PCR, and TCRdb kept only the in-frame ones, dropping some. The sample lists about 110,000 clones; more than 70% were seen once. Sequences were derived from CD4+ or CD8+ T cells sorted from blood, sampled in a trial of the OX40 agonist ivuxolimab. The receptor set was obtained from an adult with an advanced solid tumor such as melanoma, head and neck, liver or kidney cancer. Both conserved end residues are part of each CDR3. The D gene is left open where the match is weak. Clone size appears in some rows only: once, few, many, or a class for an expanded clone.

CDR3 length	J gene	D gene	clone size	V gene	CDR3 DNA	CDR3 protein
14	TRBJ1-2	.	few	TRBV9	TGTGCCAGCAGCGAGGGAGGTGTTAACTATGGCTACACCTTC	CASSEGGVNYGYTF
11	TRBJ1-5	.	.	TRBV20-1	TGCAGTGCTACCTCCAATCAGCCCCAGCATTTT	CSATSNQPQHF
14	TRBJ2-7	TRBD1	.	TRBV6-6	TGTGCCAGCGGACCGGGACAGGCTTCCTACGAGCAGTACTTC	CASGPGQASYEQYF
13	TRBJ2-1	.	.	TRBV19	TGTGCCAGTAGTCAACAGGAATACAATGAGCAGTTCTTC	CASSQQEYNEQFF
15	TRBJ2-1	.	.	TRBV10-1	TGCGCCAGCAGTGAGTCCGAGAAGTCCTACAATGAGCAGTTCTTC	CASSESEKSYNEQFF
14	TRBJ2-3	.	.	TRBV11-3	TGTGCCAGCAGCTTCCCCGGGGACCCAGATACGCAGTATTTT	CASSFPGDPDTQYF
15	TRBJ1-6	.	.	TRBV14	TGTGCCAGCAGCCAAGGAAGGGCCCGTAATTCACCCCTCCACTTT	CASSQGRARNSPLHF
15	TRBJ1-4	TRBD1	.	TRBV11-1	TGTGCCAGCAGCTCGGACAGGGAGGCCCTCGGAAAACTGTTTTTT	CASSSDREALGKLFF
13	TRBJ2-1	.	once	TRBV15	TGTGCCACCAGCAGAGGAAGGGTAGGTGAGCAGTTCTTC	CATSRGRVGEQFF
15	TRBJ2-2	.	.	TRBV19	TGTGCCAGTAGTACCTCAAACGCGAACACCGGGGAGCTGTTTTTT	CASSTSNANTGELFF
14	TRBJ1-4	.	.	TRBV7-2	TGTGCCAGCAGCCCGGAAACAACTAATGAAAAACTGTTTTTT	CASSPETTNEKLFF
15	TRBJ2-7	TRBD2	.	TRBV2	TGTGCCAGCAGCCGGACTAGCGGGAGTAACTACGAGCAGTACTTC	CASSRTSGSNYEQYF
17	TRBJ2-3	TRBD1	.	TRBV4-3	TGCGCCAGCAGCCAAGATTGGACCGGACAGGGGCAAGATACGCAGTATTTT	CASSQDWTGQGQDTQYF
16	TRBJ2-1	.	.	TRBV27	TGTGCCAGCAGTTCCCCTCCGACAGTAAACTACAATGAGCAGTTCTTC	CASSSPPTVNYNEQFF
17	TRBJ2-6	TRBD2	.	TRBV9	TGTGCCAGCAGCTCGGGACTAGCGGGAGCTGGGGCCAACGTCCTGACTTTC	CASSSGLAGAGANVLTF
11	TRBJ1-1	.	.	TRBV6-1	TGTGCCAGCAGTCAGAGGGTCGGAGCTTTCTTT	CASSQRVGAFF
14	TRBJ1-5	.	.	TRBV7-9	TGTGCCAGCAGCCCCACAGGGTTCTGGCAGCCCCAGCATTTT	CASSPTGFWQPQHF